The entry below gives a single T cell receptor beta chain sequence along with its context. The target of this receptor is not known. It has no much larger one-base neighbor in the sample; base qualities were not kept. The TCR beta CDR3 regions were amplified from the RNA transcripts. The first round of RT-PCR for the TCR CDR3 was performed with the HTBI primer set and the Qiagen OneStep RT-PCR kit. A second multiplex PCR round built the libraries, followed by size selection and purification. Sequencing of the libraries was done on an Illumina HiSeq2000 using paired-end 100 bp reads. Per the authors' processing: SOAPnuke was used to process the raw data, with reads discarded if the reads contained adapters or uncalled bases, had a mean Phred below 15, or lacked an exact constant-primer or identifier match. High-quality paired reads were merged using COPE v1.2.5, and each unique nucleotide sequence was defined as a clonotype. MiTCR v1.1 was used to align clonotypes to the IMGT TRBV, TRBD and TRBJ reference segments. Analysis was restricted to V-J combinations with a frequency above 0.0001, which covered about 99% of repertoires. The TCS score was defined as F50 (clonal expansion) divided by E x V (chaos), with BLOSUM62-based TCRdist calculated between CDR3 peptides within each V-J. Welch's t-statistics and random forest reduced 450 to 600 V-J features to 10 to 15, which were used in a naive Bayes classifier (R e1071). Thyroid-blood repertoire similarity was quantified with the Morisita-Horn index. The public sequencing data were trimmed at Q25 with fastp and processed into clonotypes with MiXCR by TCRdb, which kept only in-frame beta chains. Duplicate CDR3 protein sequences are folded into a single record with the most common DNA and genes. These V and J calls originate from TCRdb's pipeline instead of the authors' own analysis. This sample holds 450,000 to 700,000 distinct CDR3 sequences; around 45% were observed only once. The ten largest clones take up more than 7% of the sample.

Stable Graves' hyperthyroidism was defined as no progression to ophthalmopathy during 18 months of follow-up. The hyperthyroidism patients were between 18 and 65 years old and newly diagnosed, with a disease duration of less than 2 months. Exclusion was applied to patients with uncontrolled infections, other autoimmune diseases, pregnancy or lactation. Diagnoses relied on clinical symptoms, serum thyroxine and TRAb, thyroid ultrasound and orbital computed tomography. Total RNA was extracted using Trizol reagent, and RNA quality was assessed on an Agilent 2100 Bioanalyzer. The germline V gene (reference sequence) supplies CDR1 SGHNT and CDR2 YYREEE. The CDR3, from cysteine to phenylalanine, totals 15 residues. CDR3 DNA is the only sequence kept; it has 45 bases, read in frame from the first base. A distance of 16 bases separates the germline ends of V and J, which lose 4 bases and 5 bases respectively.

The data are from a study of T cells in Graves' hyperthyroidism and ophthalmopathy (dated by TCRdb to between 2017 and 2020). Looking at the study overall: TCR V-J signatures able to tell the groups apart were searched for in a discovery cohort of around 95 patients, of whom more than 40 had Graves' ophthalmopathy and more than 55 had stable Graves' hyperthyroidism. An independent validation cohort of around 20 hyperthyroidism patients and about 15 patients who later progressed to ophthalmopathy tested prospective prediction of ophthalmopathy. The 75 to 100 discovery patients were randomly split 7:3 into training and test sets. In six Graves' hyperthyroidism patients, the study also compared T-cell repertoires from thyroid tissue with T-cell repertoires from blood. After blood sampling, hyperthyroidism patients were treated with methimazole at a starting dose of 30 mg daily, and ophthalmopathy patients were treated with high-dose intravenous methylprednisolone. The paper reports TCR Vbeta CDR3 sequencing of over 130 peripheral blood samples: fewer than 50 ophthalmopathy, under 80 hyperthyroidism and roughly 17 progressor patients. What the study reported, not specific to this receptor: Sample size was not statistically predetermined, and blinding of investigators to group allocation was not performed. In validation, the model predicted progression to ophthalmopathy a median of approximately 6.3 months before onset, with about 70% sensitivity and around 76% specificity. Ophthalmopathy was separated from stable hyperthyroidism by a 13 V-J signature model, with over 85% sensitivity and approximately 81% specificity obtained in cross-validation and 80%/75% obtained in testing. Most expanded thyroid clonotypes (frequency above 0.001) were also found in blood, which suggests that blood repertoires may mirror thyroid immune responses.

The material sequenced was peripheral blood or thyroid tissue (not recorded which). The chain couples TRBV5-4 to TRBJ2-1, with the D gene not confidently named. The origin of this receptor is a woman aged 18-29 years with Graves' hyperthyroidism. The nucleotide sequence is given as TGTGCCAGCAGCCGCATTAGTGGGATTAACAATGAGCAGTTCTTC. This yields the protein CASSRISGINNEQFF.